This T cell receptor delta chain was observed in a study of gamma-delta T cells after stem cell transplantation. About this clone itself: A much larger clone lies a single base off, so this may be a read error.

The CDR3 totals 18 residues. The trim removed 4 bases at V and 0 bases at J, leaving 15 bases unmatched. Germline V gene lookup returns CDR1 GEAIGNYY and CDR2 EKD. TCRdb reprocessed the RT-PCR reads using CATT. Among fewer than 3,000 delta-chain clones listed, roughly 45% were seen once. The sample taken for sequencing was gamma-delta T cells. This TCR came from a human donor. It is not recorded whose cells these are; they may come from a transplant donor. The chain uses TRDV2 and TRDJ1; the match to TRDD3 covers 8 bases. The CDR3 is CACEPLGVAIKYTDKLIF. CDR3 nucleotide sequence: TGTGCCTGTGAACCACTGGGGGTCGCGATCAAGTACACCGATAAACTCATCTTT.